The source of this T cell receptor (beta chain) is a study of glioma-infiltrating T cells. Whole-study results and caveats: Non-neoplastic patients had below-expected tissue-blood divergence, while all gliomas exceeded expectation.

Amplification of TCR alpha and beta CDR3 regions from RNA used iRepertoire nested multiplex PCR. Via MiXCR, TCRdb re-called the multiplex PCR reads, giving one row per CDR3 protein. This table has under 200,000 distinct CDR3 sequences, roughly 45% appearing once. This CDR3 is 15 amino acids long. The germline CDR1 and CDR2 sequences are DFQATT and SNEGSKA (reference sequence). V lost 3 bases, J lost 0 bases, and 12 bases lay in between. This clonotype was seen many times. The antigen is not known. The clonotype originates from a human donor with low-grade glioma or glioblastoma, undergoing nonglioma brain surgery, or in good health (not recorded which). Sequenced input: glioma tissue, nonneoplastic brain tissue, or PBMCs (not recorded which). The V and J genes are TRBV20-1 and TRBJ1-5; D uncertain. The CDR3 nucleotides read TGCAGTGCTAGTGACCGGGCCATTAGCAATCAGCCCCAGCATTTT. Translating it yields CSASDRAISNQPQHF.